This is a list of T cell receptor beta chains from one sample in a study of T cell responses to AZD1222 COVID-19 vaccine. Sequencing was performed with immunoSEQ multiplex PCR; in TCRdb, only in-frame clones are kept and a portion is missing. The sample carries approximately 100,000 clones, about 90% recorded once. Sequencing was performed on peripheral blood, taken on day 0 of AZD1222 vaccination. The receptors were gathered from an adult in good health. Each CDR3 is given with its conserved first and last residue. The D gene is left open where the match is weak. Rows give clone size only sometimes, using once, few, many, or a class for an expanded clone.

CDR3aa: CASSWTGRETQYF; CDR3nt: TGTGCCAGCAGCTGGACAGGTCGGGAGACCCAGTACTTC; d_gene: TRBD1; v_gene: TRBV7-9; abundance: once; j_gene: TRBJ2-5
CDR3aa: CASSEPGTYEQYF; CDR3nt: TGTGCCAGCAGTGAACCAGGAACCTACGAGCAGTACTTC; d_gene: .; v_gene: TRBV6-1; abundance: .; j_gene: TRBJ2-7
CDR3aa: CASSKGQGNTEAFF; CDR3nt: TGTGCCAGCAGCAAGGGACAGGGGAACACTGAAGCTTTCTTT; d_gene: TRBD1; v_gene: TRBV7-9; abundance: once; j_gene: TRBJ1-1
CDR3aa: CASKGQASSYEQYF; CDR3nt: TGCGCCAGTAAAGGACAGGCCAGCTCCTACGAGCAGTACTTC; d_gene: TRBD1; v_gene: TRBV5-1; abundance: few; j_gene: TRBJ2-7
CDR3aa: CASSERTSGLNEQFF; CDR3nt: TGCGCCAGCAGTGAGAGGACTAGCGGACTCAATGAGCAGTTCTTC; d_gene: TRBD2; v_gene: TRBV10-1; abundance: few; j_gene: TRBJ2-1
CDR3aa: CASSPPLLSGTDTGELFF; CDR3nt: TGTGCCAGCAGCCCACCACTCCTCTCCGGGACAGACACCGGGGAGCTGTTTTTT; d_gene: TRBD1; v_gene: TRBV7-9; abundance: few; j_gene: TRBJ2-2
CDR3aa: CAFSGDSGNTIYF; CDR3nt: TGTGCCTTCTCAGGGGACTCTGGAAACACCATATATTTT; d_gene: .; v_gene: TRBV30; abundance: .; j_gene: TRBJ1-3
CDR3aa: CASSPRLAGGSDTQYF; CDR3nt: TGTGCCAGCAGCCCCCGACTAGCGGGAGGTTCAGATACGCAGTATTTT; d_gene: TRBD2; v_gene: TRBV3-1/TRBV3-2; abundance: once; j_gene: TRBJ2-3
CDR3aa: CASSDRPTSETYNEQFF; CDR3nt: TGTGCCAGCAGCGATCGACCGACTAGCGAAACTTACAATGAGCAGTTCTTC; d_gene: TRBD2; v_gene: TRBV9; abundance: .; j_gene: TRBJ2-1
CDR3aa: CASSLDRGRAFF; CDR3nt: TGTGCCAGCAGCTTGGACAGGGGGCGGGCTTTCTTT; d_gene: TRBD1; v_gene: TRBV5-4; abundance: .; j_gene: TRBJ1-1
CDR3aa: CASSEGQGPGANVLTF; CDR3nt: TGTGCCAGCAGCGAGGGACAGGGACCTGGGGCCAACGTCCTGACTTTC; d_gene: TRBD1; v_gene: TRBV9; abundance: once; j_gene: TRBJ2-6
CDR3aa: CASSYQGLRAETQYF; CDR3nt: TGTGCCAGTAGTTATCAGGGCCTCAGGGCAGAGACCCAGTACTTC; d_gene: .; v_gene: TRBV19; abundance: .; j_gene: TRBJ2-5
CDR3aa: CASSLAPAGGTGELFF; CDR3nt: TGTGCCAGCAGCTTGGCCCCAGCGGGAGGAACCGGGGAGCTGTTTTTT; d_gene: TRBD2; v_gene: TRBV5-4; abundance: .; j_gene: TRBJ2-2
CDR3aa: CASSLGTKNSPLHF; CDR3nt: TGTGCCAGCAGCTTAGGGACAAAGAATTCACCCCTCCACTTT; d_gene: .; v_gene: TRBV7-9; abundance: .; j_gene: TRBJ1-6
CDR3aa: CATRDSLERSRPQHF; CDR3nt: TGTGCCACTAGGGACAGCCTTGAGAGATCACGGCCCCAGCATTTT; d_gene: TRBD1; v_gene: TRBV19; abundance: few; j_gene: TRBJ1-5
CDR3aa: CASSRVAFPSSYNSPLHF; CDR3nt: TGTGCCAGCTCCAGGGTAGCTTTCCCAAGCTCCTATAATTCACCCCTCCACTTT; d_gene: .; v_gene: TRBV9; abundance: .; j_gene: TRBJ1-6
CDR3aa: CASSPRSLGGPRGETQYF; CDR3nt: TGTGCCAGCAGCCCGCGGAGTCTTGGGGGCCCGCGAGGAGAGACCCAGTACTTC; d_gene: .; v_gene: TRBV11-2; abundance: .; j_gene: TRBJ2-5
CDR3aa: CASSSKAFYEQYF; CDR3nt: TGTGCCAGCAGTTCGAAAGCCTTCTACGAGCAGTACTTC; d_gene: .; v_gene: TRBV6-5; abundance: .; j_gene: TRBJ2-7
CDR3aa: CATQGTGYTF; CDR3nt: TGTGCCACCCAGGGGACGGGCTACACCTTC; d_gene: .; v_gene: TRBV28; abundance: few; j_gene: TRBJ1-2
CDR3aa: CAAKGGNSPLHF; CDR3nt: TGTGCAGCGAAGGGGGGGAATTCACCCCTCCACTTT; d_gene: .; v_gene: TRBV6-5; abundance: .; j_gene: TRBJ1-6
CDR3aa: CASREVGLSNQPQHF; CDR3nt: TGTGCCAGCAGGGAGGTGGGTTTAAGCAATCAGCCCCAGCATTTT; d_gene: .; v_gene: TRBV6-5; abundance: once; j_gene: TRBJ1-5
CDR3aa: CASSSSGRSRDTQYF; CDR3nt: TGTGCCAGCAGTTCTAGCGGGAGAAGTCGAGATACGCAGTATTTT; d_gene: TRBD2; v_gene: TRBV27; abundance: .; j_gene: TRBJ2-3
CDR3aa: CASSLTSRKGVFF; CDR3nt: TGTGCCAGCAGTTTGACGAGTCGAAAGGGGGTGTTTTTT; d_gene: .; v_gene: TRBV28; abundance: .; j_gene: TRBJ1-4
CDR3aa: CASSQQATGANVLTF; CDR3nt: TGTGCCAGCAGCCAACAGGCTACGGGGGCCAACGTCCTGACTTTC; d_gene: .; v_gene: TRBV11-2; abundance: .; j_gene: TRBJ2-6
CDR3aa: CASSLVVTTGTEAFF; CDR3nt: TGCGCCAGCAGCTTGGTGGTCACCACGGGGACTGAAGCTTTCTTT; d_gene: .; v_gene: TRBV5-1; abundance: .; j_gene: TRBJ1-1
CDR3aa: CATTEATYNEQFF; CDR3nt: TGCGCCACTACGGAGGCCACCTACAATGAGCAGTTCTTC; d_gene: .; v_gene: TRBV5-1; abundance: few; j_gene: TRBJ2-1
CDR3aa: CARSLPGVVLNSYEQYF; CDR3nt: TGTGCCAGAAGCTTGCCCGGGGTAGTCCTTAACTCCTACGAGCAGTACTTC; d_gene: .; v_gene: TRBV5-3; abundance: .; j_gene: TRBJ2-7